This T cell receptor (beta chain) was identified in a study of blood T cell repertoires in COVID-19. At the level of the study: Both acute and convalescent COVID-19 samples were obtained from the United States, Italy and Spain.

The CDR3 sequence is 18 residues long. Germline-derived CDR1 and CDR2 are MNHNS and SASEGT. Germline trimming cut 1 base from V and 8 bases from J; bases unmatched to any gene: 17. Measured with immunoSEQ multiplex PCR; TCRdb has only the in-frame clones, and not every one. The sample lists 250,000 to 350,000 clones, roughly 90% occurring once. Sequencing input: peripheral blood. The clonotype comes from a woman between 25 and 40 years old with COVID-19, enrolled during active disease. This chain connects TRBV6-1 to TRBJ1-2, with 9 positions matching TRBD1. CDR3 sequence reads: CASSEVLRRTGENGGYTF. DNA of the CDR3: TGTGCCAGCAGTGAAGTTCTTCGAAGGACAGGGGAGAACGGCGGCTACACCTTC.